What follows are 25 T cell receptor beta chains derived from one specimen sequenced in a study of spatial heterogeneity in lung cancer. Described time point: sample taken at primary tumor resection. Via MiXCR, TCRdb re-called the 5' RACE reads, giving one row per CDR3 protein. The data show approximately 7,700 distinct CDR3 sequences, with 9.7% seen just once and roughly 24% held by the top ten. Sequenced material: normal lung tissue next to the tumor, taken at surgery. The origin of the receptors is a male donor with early-stage non-small cell lung cancer.

Many counts were recorded for this clonotype. The rearrangement links TRBV29-1 to TRBJ2-5, with D maybe TRBD1 (6 bases). CDR3 length: 13 residues. The germline V gene has CDR1 SQVTM and CDR2 ANQGSEA. V dropped 8 bases and J dropped 7 bases, with 20 bases sitting between them. CDR3 bases: TGCAGCTCACAGAGGACAGAAGAGGGGACCCAGTACTTC. It yields the protein CSSQRTEEGTQYF. Looking up the rest from reference TRBV29-1 and TRBJ2-5 gives the full variable domain: SAVISQKPSRDICQRGTSLTIQCQVDSQVTMMFWYRQQPGQSLTLIATANQGSEATYESGFVIDKFPISRPNLTFSTLTVSNMSPEDSSIYLCSSQRTEEGTQYFGPGTRLLVL.

This clonotype was counted many times. This chain links TRBV20-1 with TRBJ2-5, with D possibly being TRBD1 or TRBD2 (6 bases each). The V gene lost 1 base and the J gene lost 7 bases, with 16 bases spanning the gap. The CDR3 length is 14 residues. Germline assignment: CDR1 DFQATT and CDR2 SNEGSKA (reference sequence). The CDR3 reads CSARGGGGQGTQYF. Here the CDR3 DNA reads TGCAGTGCTAGAGGCGGAGGGGGTCAGGGGACCCAGTACTTC.

This clonotype was found many times. The chain joins TRBV7-9 to TRBJ2-1; 10 bases are a match to TRBD1. The CDR3 is 17 residues long. Per the germline V gene, CDR1 is SEHNR and CDR2 is FQNEAQ (reference sequence). V gave up 1 base and J gave up 6 bases; unmatched junction bases: 9. This CDR3 reads CASSLGLWDRGGNEQFF. The CDR3 nucleotides read TGTGCCAGCAGCTTAGGCCTTTGGGACAGGGGCGGCAATGAGCAGTTCTTC. Looking up the rest from reference TRBV7-9 and TRBJ2-1 gives the full variable domain: DTGVSQNPRHKITKRGQNVTFRCDPISEHNRLYWYRQTLGQGPEFLTYFQNEAQLEKSRLLSDRFSAERPKGSFSTLEIQRTEQGDSAMYLCASSLGLWDRGGNEQFFGPGTRLTVL.

This clonotype was seen many times. This sequence joins TRBV29-1 and TRBJ2-7; D possibly uses TRBD1 or TRBD2 (5 bases each). Trimming removed 7 bases at V and 3 bases at J, with 10 bases between. The CDR3 contains 11 residues. Germline-derived CDR1 and CDR2 are SQVTM and ANQGSEA. The CDR3 DNA reads TGCAGCGCTAGGGACGTCTACGAGCAGTACTTC. Translated: CSARDVYEQYF.

This clonotype has ten or more counts. The chain uses TRBV5-1 and TRBJ2-1, with TRBD2 matching over 14 bases. Germline V gene lookup returns CDR1 SGHRS and CDR2 YFSETQ. The V segment lost 6 bases and the J segment 9 bases; nucleotides outside the gene matches: 8. The CDR3 loop spans 15 amino acids. CDR3 protein: CASIQETSGGAEQFF. CDR3 in DNA: TGCGCCAGCATCCAGGAGACTAGCGGGGGGGCTGAGCAGTTCTTC.

This clonotype was recorded many times. V and J are TRBV27 and TRBJ1-2, with D possibly matching TRBD1 (6 bases). Germline CDR1 reads MNHEY; CDR2 reads SMNVEV (reference sequence). V lost 8 bases to trimming and J lost 4 bases, with 11 bases between them. There are 12 residues in the CDR3. The CDR3 spells CASRTGLYGYTF. DNA for the CDR3: TGTGCCAGCCGTACAGGGCTCTATGGCTACACCTTC.

This clonotype was counted many times. CDR3 DNA sequence: TGCGCCACGGGACTAGGGGGTTCCGAGCAGTACTTC. It codes for CATGLGGSEQYF. This rearrangement joins TRBV10-2 to TRBJ2-7; 8 bases agree with TRBD2. CDR3 size: 12 residues. Germline values: CDR1 WSHSY, CDR2 SAAADI. V was pared by 10 bases and J by 6 bases, with 8 bases of the junction left unmatched.

This clonotype is labeled as medium-sized. This sequence joins TRBV27 and TRBJ1-5; unclear D gene. Germline V gene lookup returns CDR1 MNHEY and CDR2 SMNVEV (reference sequence). The CDR3 sequence is 14 residues long. Trimming took off 5 bases at V and 7 bases at J, with 15 bases between the two ends. CDR3: CASSRRPPLQPQHF. The CDR3 DNA reads as TGTGCCAGCAGTCGCCGCCCCCCCTTGCAGCCCCAGCATTTT.

This clonotype was observed many times. The chain uses TRBV29-1 and TRBJ1-5; D gene ambiguous. The germline V gene encodes CDR1 SQVTM and CDR2 ANQGSEA. This CDR3 contains 13 residues. V was cut by 6 bases and J by 5 bases, with 14 bases left in between. As DNA, the CDR3 is TGCAGCGTGAAAGTACAGACGGATCAGCCCCAGCATTTT. It translates to CSVKVQTDQPQHF.

This clonotype appeared many times. This rearrangement joins TRBV5-1 to TRBJ2-2, with D unclear. The germline V gene encodes CDR1 SGHRS and CDR2 YFSETQ. CDR3 length equals 16 residues. Deletions cut 0 bases from V and 2 bases from J, with 11 bases between. The CDR3 coding sequence is TGCGCCAGCAGCTTGGCCCCCAGCATTAACACCGGGGAGCTGTTTTTT. Translation: CASSLAPSINTGELFF. The variable domain in full, completed from reference TRBV5-1 and TRBJ2-2, reads KAGVTQTPRYLIKTRGQQVTLSCSPISGHRSVSWYQQTPGQGLQFLFEYFSETQRNKGNFPGRFSGRQFSNSRSEMNVSTLELGDSALYLCASSLAPSINTGELFFGEGSRLTVL.

Sample share makes this clonotype medium-sized. The genes are TRBV10-3 and TRBJ2-5, with D possibly TRBD1 on 5 matching bases. The germline CDR1 and CDR2 sequences are ENHRY and SYGVKD. The germline V and J ends were trimmed by 5 bases and 4 bases, with 14 bases remaining between them. CDR3 size: 14 residues. CDR3 loop: CAISSDSPGETQYF. CDR3 DNA sequence: TGTGCCATCAGTTCAGACAGCCCGGGAGAGACCCAGTACTTC.

This clonotype came up many times. The chain couples TRBV7-2 to TRBJ2-2; TRBD2 matches 9 bases. With 0 bases clipped from V and 1 base from J, the junction kept 0 bases outside the gene matches. Germline V lookup: CDR1 SGHTA, CDR2 FQGNSA. The CDR3 covers 16 residues. CDR3: CASSLASGGNTGELFF. The CDR3 DNA reads TGTGCCAGCAGCTTAGCTAGCGGGGGGAACACCGGGGAGCTGTTTTTT. The full variable domain, rest sourced from reference TRBV7-2 and TRBJ2-2, is GAGVSQSPSNKVTEKGKDVELRCDPISGHTALYWYRQSLGQGLEFLIYFQGNSAPDKSGLPSDRFSAERTGGSVSTLTIQRTQQEDSAVYLCASSLASGGNTGELFFGEGSRLTVL.

At least ten counts were recorded for this clonotype. The V gene is TRBV6-5, the J gene TRBJ2-3; TRBD2 matches at 14 bases. The CDR3 is made up of 15 amino acids. Losses at the gene ends were 5 bases for V and 7 bases for J; bases not matched to a gene: 5. Looked up from germline, CDR1 is MNHEY and CDR2 is SVGAGI. This CDR3 reads CASSRLAGGIYTQYF. For the CDR3, the DNA is TGTGCCAGCAGTAGACTAGCGGGGGGGATATATACGCAGTATTTT.

This clonotype was detected many times. J is TRBJ1-1 and V is TRBV2, with 8 nucleotides matching TRBD1. J gave up 5 bases and V 6 bases, and 8 bases lay outside the gene matches. There are 14 residues in the CDR3. CDR1 and CDR2 from the germline V gene are SNHLY and FYNNEI. The CDR3 loop reads CASSPARGQTEAFF. The DNA of the CDR3 is TGTGCCAGCAGCCCCGCCAGGGGGCAAACTGAAGCTTTCTTT.

By share of the sample, this clonotype is medium-sized (0.01 to 0.1%). CDR3 nucleotide sequence: TGTGCCAGCAGCCCGGAGGGGTTCGGCACTGAAGCTTTCTTT. Encoded protein: CASSPEGFGTEAFF. The chain employs TRBV9 and TRBJ1-1; tentative D call: TRBD1 (5 bases). Germline assignment: CDR1 SGDLS and CDR2 YYNGEE. Trimming left V 4 bases short and J 4 bases short, with 14 bases between. This CDR3 has 14 amino acids.

This clonotype has ten or more counts. The V gene is TRBV24-1, the J gene TRBJ1-1; 9 bases fit TRBD1. V dropped 7 bases and J dropped 4; count of bases not matched to a gene: 3. CDR1 and CDR2 from the germline V gene are KGHDR and SFDVKD. The CDR3 covers 13 residues. CDR3 loop: CATRGTGSTEAFF. The CDR3 bases are TGTGCCACCAGGGGGACAGGGAGCACTGAAGCTTTCTTT.

This clonotype has at least ten counts. The chain links TRBV6-1 to TRBJ2-7; 10 nucleotides match TRBD1. Trimming at V came to 3 bases and at J to 3 bases, leaving 5 bases not matched to a gene. Germline V CDR1 and CDR2: MNHNS, SASEGT. The CDR3 is made up of 15 amino acids. The CDR3 reads CASSEGQGRLYEQYF. CDR3 nucleotides: TGTGCCAGCAGTGAGGGACAGGGGCGACTCTACGAGCAGTACTTC.

This clonotype is labeled medium-sized (0.01 to 0.1%). The rearrangement links TRBV18 to TRBJ2-2; D is uncertain. The V end lost 1 base, the J end lost 1 base, and 7 bases lay between the germline ends. CDR1 is KGHSH and CDR2 is LQKENI in the germline V gene. The CDR3 extends over 15 amino acids. This chain's CDR3 is CASSPRIRNTGELFF. The CDR3 region has the DNA TGTGCCAGCTCACCACGGATCCGGAACACCGGGGAGCTGTTTTTT. The full variable domain, in which reference TRBV18 and TRBJ2-2 provide the parts outside the CDR3, is NAGVMQNPRHLVRRRGQEARLRCSPMKGHSHVYWYRQLPEEGLKFMVYLQKENIIDESGMPKERFSAEFPKEGPSILRIQQVVRGDSAAYFCASSPRIRNTGELFFGEGSRLTVL.

Within the sample, this clonotype is medium-sized. The chain carries TRBV20-1 and TRBJ1-1, with D unresolved. This CDR3 contains 15 residues. Germline V gene data show CDR1 as DFQATT and CDR2 as SNEGSKA (reference sequence). V was trimmed by 6 bases and J by 1 base, leaving 18 bases between them. CDR3 sequence reads: CSAKGGLVGNTEAFF. Written as DNA, the CDR3 is TGCAGTGCAAAGGGTGGGCTTGTAGGGAACACTGAAGCTTTCTTT.

This chain joins TRBV7-8 and TRBJ2-1; D might be TRBD1 (5 bases). Trimming removed 3 bases from V and 5 bases from J, with 11 bases in between. CDR3 length: 14 amino acids. Germline CDR1 is SGHVS and CDR2 is FQNEAQ. CDR3 protein: CASSFRGWNNEQFF. CDR3 bases: TGTGCCAGCAGCTTTAGGGGTTGGAACAATGAGCAGTTCTTC.

By share, this clonotype counts as medium-sized. As DNA, the CDR3 is TGTGCCAGCAGCGTAGGGCAGGGCCTCTACGAGCAGTACTTC. As protein: CASSVGQGLYEQYF. The chain employs TRBV9 and TRBJ2-7, with D maybe TRBD1 (5 bases). The CDR3 totals 14 residues. CDR1 SGDLS and CDR2 YYNGEE come from the germline V gene. V lost 0 bases and J 3 bases, leaving 10 bases between the germline ends.

By sample share, this clonotype is medium-sized. CDR3 protein: CASRWGAAYGYTF. The CDR3 bases are TGTGCCAGCAGATGGGGGGCAGCCTATGGCTACACCTTC. The J gene is TRBJ1-2, the V gene TRBV27, with TRBD1 as a possible D gene (6 bases). The CDR3 has 13 amino acids. V dropped 6 bases and J dropped 4 bases, with 12 bases sitting between them. CDR1 and CDR2 (germline): MNHEY, SMNVEV (reference sequence).

This clonotype was detected ten times or more. The V gene is TRBV6-6, the J gene TRBJ2-7; unclear D gene. The CDR3 is made up of 11 amino acids. Trimming left V 2 bases short and J 4 bases short, with 3 bases between. The germline CDR1 and CDR2 sequences are MNHNY and SVGAGI (reference sequence). The CDR3 loop is CASSYVYEQYF. The CDR3 DNA is TGTGCCAGCAGTTACGTGTACGAGCAGTACTTC.

This clonotype was recorded at least ten times. The chain has TRBV10-3 and TRBJ2-3, with D possibly TRBD2 on 5 matching bases. Germline V gene lookup returns CDR1 ENHRY and CDR2 SYGVKD. CDR3 length equals 15 residues. The V end was cut by 8 bases, the J end by 1 base, with 16 bases between. In DNA form, the CDR3 reads TGTGCCATCGCCGGCCTTGTCGGGGGCACAGATACGCAGTATTTT. As protein: CAIAGLVGGTDTQYF.

The table lists this clonotype with many counts. V is TRBV30 and J is TRBJ2-1; TRBD2 is a possible D gene (5 bases). The CDR3 covers 14 residues. The V end lost 8 bases, the J end lost 2 bases, and 16 bases lay between the germline ends. From germline, CDR1 is GTSNPN and CDR2 SVGIG (reference sequence). This chain's CDR3 is CATMERTPYNEQFF. The CDR3 DNA reads as TGTGCCACGATGGAGCGGACCCCCTACAATGAGCAGTTCTTC.